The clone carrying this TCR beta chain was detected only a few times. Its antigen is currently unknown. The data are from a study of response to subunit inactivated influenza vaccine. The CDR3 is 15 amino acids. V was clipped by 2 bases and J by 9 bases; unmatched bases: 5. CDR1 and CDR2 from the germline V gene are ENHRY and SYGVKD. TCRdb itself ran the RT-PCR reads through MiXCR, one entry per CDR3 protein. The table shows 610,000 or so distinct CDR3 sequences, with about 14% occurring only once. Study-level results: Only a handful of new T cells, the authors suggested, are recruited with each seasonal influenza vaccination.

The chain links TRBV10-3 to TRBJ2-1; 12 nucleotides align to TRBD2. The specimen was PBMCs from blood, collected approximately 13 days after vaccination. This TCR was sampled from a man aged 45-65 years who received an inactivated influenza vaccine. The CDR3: CAISEGLAGWSEQFF. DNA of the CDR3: TGTGCCATCAGTGAGGGACTAGCGGGATGGAGTGAGCAGTTCTTC.